These 27 T cell receptor beta chains share one sample of origin, sequenced in a study of post-analysis software for immune sequencing data. Incorporated into the TCR beta cDNA libraries were unique molecular identifiers, which served to reduce PCR and sequencing biases. TCRdb reprocessed the PCR reads with MiXCR, giving one entry per CDR3 protein. This table holds 820,000 or so distinct CDR3 sequences, approximately 53% found once. Their cognate antigens are unknown. Broader study findings: In patients, TRBV5-6, TRBV5-1 and TRBV20-1 belonged to roughly 5 TRBV segments found more frequently than in controls.

The specimen was blood. Receptor source: a girl between 10 and 17 years old with multiple sclerosis.

The chain combines TRBV12-3 or TRBV12-4 with TRBJ2-7, with a possible D match to TRBD2 (5 bases). The CDR3 has 13 amino acids. Trimming took off 7 bases at V and 5 bases at J, with 15 bases between the two ends. This CDR3 reads CASTHSDGDEQYF. Written as DNA, the CDR3 is TGTGCCAGCACTCATTCAGACGGGGACGAGCAGTACTTC.

V gene TRBV5-6 combines with J gene TRBJ1-1; D gene unclear. The germline V gene encodes CDR1 SGHDT and CDR2 YYEEEE. V shed 8 bases and J shed 0 bases, with 8 bases lying between them. This CDR3 is built from 12 residues. For the CDR3, the DNA is TGTGCCAGTAGCGCAGTGAACACTGAAGCTTTCTTT. Encoded protein: CASSAVNTEAFF.

A word on this clonotype: A junction boundary mismatches the germline segment, possibly from a read error. V gene TRBV7-8 combines with J gene TRBJ2-7; D gene unclear. The CDR3 length is 13 residues. CDR1 and CDR2 from the germline V gene are SGHVS and FQNEAQ. CDR3 sequence reads: CTSSLQHTYEQYF. CDR3 in DNA: TGTACCAGCAGCTTACAGCATACCTACGAGCAGTACTTC.

The chain has TRBV20-1 and TRBJ2-5, with D perhaps TRBD1 (5 bases). Trimming took 0 bases from V and 5 from J, leaving 13 bases between them. CDR1 is DFQATT and CDR2 is SNEGSKA in the germline V gene (reference sequence). The CDR3 spans 14 residues. CDR3 sequence reads: CSARDLRGGETQYF. CDR3 sequence (DNA): TGCAGTGCTAGAGATCTTAGGGGTGGGGAGACCCAGTACTTC.

The genes are TRBV20-1 and TRBJ2-7, with TRBD2 matching over 8 bases. The junction had 12 bases not matched to a gene; V was cut back by 4 bases and J by 1 base. Germline CDR1 reads DFQATT; CDR2 reads SNEGSKA (reference sequence). The CDR3 totals 16 residues. The DNA of the CDR3 is TGCAGTGCTATCGGGCCTAGCGGGCGCGATTCCTACGAGCAGTACTTC. Translated: CSAIGPSGRDSYEQYF.

The V and J genes are TRBV25-1 and TRBJ2-3; 9 bases agree with TRBD2. Germline CDR1 is MGHDK and CDR2 is SYGVNS. This CDR3 has 15 residues. V trimming: 3 bases; J trimming: 3 bases; junction bases outside the gene matches: 4. The CDR3 loop reads CASSEREGRTDTQYF. The CDR3 bases are TGTGCCAGCAGTGAGCGGGAGGGCCGAACAGATACGCAGTATTTT.

The chain carries TRBV6-1 and TRBJ1-2; 7 nucleotides align to TRBD1. Germline-derived CDR1 and CDR2 are MNHNS and SASEGT. J lost 5 bases, V lost 5 bases, and 20 bases had no gene match. The length of the CDR3 is 18 residues. The CDR3 DNA reads as TGTGCCAGCAGTAGACCGACTCGGACAGGCCCTTTCTGGTATGGCTACACCTTC. It encodes CASSRPTRTGPFWYGYTF.

The chain links TRBV11-2 to TRBJ2-5, with D maybe TRBD2 (5 bases). The V and J ends lost 5 bases and 1 base respectively, with 8 bases between them. The CDR3 has 13 residues. Germline V gives CDR1 SGHAT, CDR2 FQNNGV. The CDR3 nucleotides read TGTGCCAGCAGCCGCGGGTTCCAAGAGACCCAGTACTTC. It translates to CASSRGFQETQYF.

The chain joins TRBV12-3 or TRBV12-4 to TRBJ2-6, with TRBD1 matching over 11 bases. The CDR3 is made up of 16 amino acids. Unmatched junction bases numbered 1, after V lost 4 bases and J lost 2 bases. CDR3 nucleotide sequence: TGTGCCAGCAGTTCGGGACAGGGGGCTGGGGCCAACGTCCTGACTTTC. This codes for CASSSGQGAGANVLTF.

J is TRBJ2-7 and V is TRBV6-1; perhaps D is TRBD1 or TRBD2 (5 bases each). Trimming took off 5 bases at V and 2 bases at J, with 25 bases between the two ends. The CDR3 is 18 amino acids. In germline, CDR1 is MNHNS, CDR2 SASEGT. The CDR3 DNA is TGTGCCAGCAGTCCCTCCCGGGCAGGGAGTACCGTCCCCTACGAGCAGTACTTC. Translating it yields CASSPSRAGSTVPYEQYF.

This clonotype turned up a few times. The chain links TRBV29-1 to TRBJ1-2; 9 positions match TRBD1. V shed 4 bases and J 7 bases; nucleotides not matched to a gene: 7. The CDR3 has 13 residues. Germline CDR1 SQVTM, CDR2 ANQGSEA. The CDR3 region is CSVVHRGRGGYTF. In DNA, the CDR3 is TGCAGCGTTGTACACAGGGGGCGTGGTGGCTACACCTTC.

J is TRBJ1-6 and V is TRBV7-9; the D is unclear. Germline values: CDR1 SEHNR, CDR2 FQNEAQ (reference sequence). The V end lost 2 bases, the J end lost 5 bases, and 13 bases lay between the germline ends. The CDR3 covers 16 residues. CDR3 region: CASSLSAVSNNSPLHF. CDR3 in DNA: TGTGCCAGCAGCTTATCGGCAGTTTCCAATAATTCACCCCTCCACTTT.

Note on this clonotype: No conserved phenylalanine or tryptophan ends this CDR3, so it is likely a read error. CDR3 sequence reads: CASSPKGGAYEQYY. The DNA for the CDR3 is TGTGCCAGCTCACCCAAGGGGGGTGCCTACGAGCAGTACTAC. The chain carries TRBV18 and TRBJ2-7; D tentatively fits TRBD1 or TRBD2 (6 bases each). The CDR3 spans 14 residues. Trimming shortened V by 3 bases and J by 2 bases, and 11 bases separated the two germline ends. Germline CDR1 reads KGHSH; CDR2 reads LQKENI.

The sample holds one count of this clonotype. Just one base apart from a much larger clone, this may be a read error. Since no conserved phenylalanine or tryptophan closes the CDR3, a read error is the likely cause. The V gene is TRBV29-1, the J gene TRBJ2-1; unclear D gene. V was pared by 2 bases and J by 0 bases, with 8 bases between. The CDR3 contains 14 residues. CDR1 SQVTM and CDR2 ANQGSEA come from the germline V gene. The CDR3 DNA reads TGCAGCGTTGAAAGACGGAGCTCCTACAATGAGCAGTTCCTC. Translating it yields CSVERRSSYNEQFL.

The chain has TRBV29-1 and TRBJ2-1; unclear D gene. The CDR3 extends over 11 amino acids. The V end was cut by 8 bases, the J end by 2 bases, with 7 bases between. The V gene's germline CDR1 is SQVTM and CDR2 ANQGSEA. The CDR3 DNA follows: TGCAGCATCGGACCCTACAATGAGCAGTTCTTC. Residues: CSIGPYNEQFF.

This clonotype was counted many times. The rearrangement links TRBV7-3 to TRBJ2-1, with TRBD2 identical over 14 bases. CDR1 and CDR2 from the germline V gene are SGHTA and FQGTGA. The CDR3 length is 17 residues. After removal of 5 bases from V and 5 bases from J, the junction contained 8 bases not matched to a gene. This CDR3 reads CASSPMGLAGANNEQFF. The CDR3 nucleotides read TGTGCCAGCAGCCCAATGGGACTAGCGGGAGCTAACAATGAGCAGTTCTTC.

The V gene is TRBV18, the J gene TRBJ2-7, with D possibly TRBD1 on 6 matching bases. The V and J ends lost 2 bases and 6 bases respectively, with 17 bases between them. The length of the CDR3 is 15 residues. Germline CDR1 and CDR2: KGHSH and LQKENI. DNA for the CDR3: TGTGCCAGCTCACCAAGGCCCGGCAGGGGTTCCGAGCAGTACTTC. Translated, it gives CASSPRPGRGSEQYF.

The rearrangement joins TRBV7-2 to TRBJ1-2, with D possibly TRBD1 on 5 matching bases. Between the trimmed V and J ends, which lost 5 bases and 1 base, there was a span of 11 bases. CDR3 length equals 14 residues. Germline V CDR1 and CDR2: SGHTA, FQGNSA. The CDR3 sequence is CASSVSDINYGYTF. Written as DNA, the CDR3 is TGTGCCAGCAGCGTATCGGACATTAACTATGGCTACACCTTC.

The genes are TRBV9 and TRBJ2-1; D could derive from TRBD1 or TRBD2 (6 bases each). The CDR3 contains 18 residues. The V end was cut by 4 bases, the J end by 2 bases, with 22 bases between. In germline, CDR1 is SGDLS, CDR2 YYNGEE. CDR3 coding DNA: TGTGCCAGCAGCCCCACTCAAATGGGGGGCATGGCCTACAATGAGCAGTTCTTC. It translates to CASSPTQMGGMAYNEQFF.

The rearrangement links TRBV12-3 or TRBV12-4 to TRBJ2-1; the match to TRBD2 covers 7 bases. V was pared by 3 bases and J by 0 bases, with 5 bases of the junction left unmatched. This CDR3 region has 16 residues. The CDR3 loop is CASSLRERISYNEQFF. CDR3 DNA: TGTGCCAGCAGTTTGCGGGAGCGGATCTCCTACAATGAGCAGTTCTTC.

This clonotype was picked up a small number of times. The chain joins TRBV5-1 to TRBJ2-1, with 7 positions matching TRBD1. Trimming removed 4 bases from V and 5 bases from J; junction bases left unmatched: 9. This CDR3 has 15 amino acids. The germline V gene has CDR1 SGHRS and CDR2 YFSETQ. In DNA form, the CDR3 reads TGCGCCAGCAGCCTCAGATCCGGGACAGACAATGAGCAGTTCTTC. Its protein product is CASSLRSGTDNEQFF.

This clonotype has a count of ten or more. The chain is built from TRBV29-1 and TRBJ1-1; 7 bases are a match to TRBD1. V was pared by 6 bases and J by 5 bases, with 6 bases of the junction left unmatched. Germline V CDR1 and CDR2: SQVTM, ANQGSEA. The CDR3 runs 12 residues. The CDR3 DNA is TGCAGCGTAGGAACAGGGGAGACTGAAGCTTTCTTT. Encoded protein: CSVGTGETEAFF.

A remark on this clonotype: With a much larger clone just one base away, this may be a read error. The chain carries TRBV6-6 and TRBJ2-7; 7 bases are shared with TRBD2. CDR1 is MNHNY, CDR2 SVGAGI, per germline (reference sequence). The CDR3 runs 14 residues. The V and J ends lost 7 bases and 7 bases, in that order; junction bases with no gene match: 13. The CDR3 spells CASTLGGVRREQYF. As DNA, the CDR3 is TGTGCCAGCACCCTTGGGGGGGTGAGGAGGGAGCAGTACTTC.

This chain connects TRBV11-2 to TRBJ2-3; no firm D call. The CDR3 runs 15 residues. V lost 0 bases, J lost 3 bases, and 10 bases lay in between. CDR1 and CDR2 from the germline V gene are SGHAT and FQNNGV. The CDR3 sequence is CASSLEVPVTDTQYF. The CDR3 coding sequence is TGTGCCAGCAGCTTAGAGGTCCCTGTGACAGATACGCAGTATTTT.

The chain is built from TRBV20-1 and TRBJ1-1, with D perhaps matching TRBD1 (5 bases). This CDR3 has 15 residues. V shed 2 bases and J shed 5 bases, with 18 bases lying between them. Germline CDR1 and CDR2: DFQATT and SNEGSKA (reference sequence). The DNA of the CDR3 is TGCAGTGCTAGATCCACCCAGGGCTCGGAGACTGAAGCTTTCTTT. Translating it yields CSARSTQGSETEAFF.

This sequence joins TRBV5-5 and TRBJ1-4, with D possibly being TRBD1 (5 bases). V was shortened by 0 bases and J by 8 bases, with 14 bases between the two germline ends. The CDR3 length is 15 residues. The germline V gene encodes CDR1 SGHKS and CDR2 YYEKEE (reference sequence). CDR3 sequence reads: CASSLARGLEEKLFF. The CDR3 region has the DNA TGTGCCAGCAGCTTGGCCCGGGGCCTTGAAGAAAAACTGTTTTTT.

V gene TRBV5-1 combines with J gene TRBJ2-3; tentatively, D is TRBD1 (5 bases). The CDR3 is 16 residues long. V was shortened by 5 bases and J by 0 bases, with 16 bases between the two germline ends. CDR1 is SGHRS and CDR2 is YFSETQ in the germline V gene. The CDR3 region has the DNA TGCGCCAGCAGAATGGGGCGACAAGCTAGCACAGATACGCAGTATTTT. It specifies CASRMGRQASTDTQYF.